The sample holds one count of the clone carrying this T cell receptor (beta chain). In the original analysis: Amplified reference gene primers provided the basis for estimating nucleated cell counts. The assay was immunoSEQ multiplex PCR, and TCRdb's table has in-frame clones only and misses some. Clone size and V and J calls were adopted from that table, with D and trimming inferred from the DNA. The top ten clones hold about 0.93% of a sample with roughly 230,000 clones, 70% to 90% of them seen once. This record comes from a study of blood T cell repertoires in COVID-19. Looking at the study overall: Material from acute and convalescent COVID-19 was sourced from the United States, Italy and Spain. Sources were T cells, B-cell-depleted T cells, or PBMCs; the material itself was cDNA or gDNA.

The TCR sequence derives from a man between 40 and 49 years old with acute or convalescent COVID-19. The sequencing sample was made of peripheral blood.

The CDR3 DNA is TGTGCCACCACCGCGGTCGGCAGGGGGCTCGCCTACGAGCAGTACTTC. This encodes CATTAVGRGLAYEQYF. The J gene is TRBJ2-7, the V gene TRBV19, with TRBD1 matching 8 bases. From germline, CDR1 is LNHDA and CDR2 SQIVND (reference sequence). The CDR3 spans 16 residues. V lost 10 bases and J lost 2; bases outside the gene matches: 16.